This T cell receptor beta chain was retrieved from a study of T cells in tuberculosis. Turning to the study itself: Within 7 days of starting treatment, or before, PBMC were stored.

Time point: new active TB diagnosis, blood taken before or within 7 days of starting treatment. Each clinical donor contributed on average roughly 90,000 T cells from unsorted cryopreserved PBMC. As regards this clone: Its antigen is unknown.

Broader study findings: Active tuberculosis patients had shorter CDR3-alpha; the beta difference was nonsignificant. Smaller distances to GMM-specific TCRs suggested their expansion in active tuberculosis.

Produced via immunoSEQ multiplex PCR; TCRdb's table is partial and in-frame only. The table includes approximately 53,000 clones, roughly 96% detected once. Per the germline V gene, CDR1 is MDHEN and CDR2 is SYDVKM. This CDR3 has 15 amino acids. The V and J ends lost 6 bases and 5 bases, in that order; junction bases with no gene match: 12. J is TRBJ1-1 and V is TRBV28, with 7 bases fitting TRBD1. Material: PBMCs, obtained at tuberculosis diagnosis. The receptor was derived from an adult with tuberculosis. The DNA for the CDR3 is TGTGCCAGCAGAACCCTAGCGGGCAGGGGGACTGAAGCTTTCTTT. Translation: CASRTLAGRGTEAFF.